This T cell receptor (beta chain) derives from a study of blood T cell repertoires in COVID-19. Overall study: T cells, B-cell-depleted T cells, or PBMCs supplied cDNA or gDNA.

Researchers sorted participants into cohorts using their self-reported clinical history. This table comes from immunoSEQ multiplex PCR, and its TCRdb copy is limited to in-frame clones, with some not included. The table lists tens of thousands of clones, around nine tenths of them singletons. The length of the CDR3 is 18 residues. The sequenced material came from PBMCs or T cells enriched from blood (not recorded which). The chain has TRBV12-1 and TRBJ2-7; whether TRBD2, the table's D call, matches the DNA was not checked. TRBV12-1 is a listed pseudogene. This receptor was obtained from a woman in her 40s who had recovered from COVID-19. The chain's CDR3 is CASSFRPGTSGGAYEQYF. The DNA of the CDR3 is TGTGCCAGCAGCTTTCGTCCCGGGACTAGCGGGGGGGCATACGAGCAGTACTTC.